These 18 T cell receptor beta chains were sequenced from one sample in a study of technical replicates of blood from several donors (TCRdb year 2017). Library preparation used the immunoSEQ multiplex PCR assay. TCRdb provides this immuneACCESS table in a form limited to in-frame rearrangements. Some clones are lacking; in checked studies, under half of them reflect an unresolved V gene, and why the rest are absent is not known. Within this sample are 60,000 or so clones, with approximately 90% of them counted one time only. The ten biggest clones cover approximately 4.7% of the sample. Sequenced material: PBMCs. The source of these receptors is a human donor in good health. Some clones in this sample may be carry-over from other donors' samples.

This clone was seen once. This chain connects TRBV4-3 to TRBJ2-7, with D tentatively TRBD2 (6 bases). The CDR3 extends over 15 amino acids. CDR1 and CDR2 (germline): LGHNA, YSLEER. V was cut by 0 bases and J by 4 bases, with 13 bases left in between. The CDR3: CASSQDTSRFYEQYF. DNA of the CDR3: TGCGCCAGCAGCCAAGATACTAGCAGATTTTACGAGCAGTACTTC.

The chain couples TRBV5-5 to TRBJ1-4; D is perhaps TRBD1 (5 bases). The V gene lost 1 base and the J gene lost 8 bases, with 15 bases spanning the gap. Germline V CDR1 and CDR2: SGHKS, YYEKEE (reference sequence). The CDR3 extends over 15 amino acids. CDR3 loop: CASSLRFSGKEKLFF. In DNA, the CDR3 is TGTGCCAGCAGCTTGAGGTTTTCAGGGAAAGAAAAACTGTTTTTT.

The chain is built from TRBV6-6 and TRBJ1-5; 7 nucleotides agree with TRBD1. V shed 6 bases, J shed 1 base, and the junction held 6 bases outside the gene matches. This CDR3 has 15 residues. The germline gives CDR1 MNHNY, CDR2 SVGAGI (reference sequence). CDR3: CASRGQLLSNQPQHF. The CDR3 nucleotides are TGTGCCAGCAGGGGACAGTTACTAAGCAATCAGCCCCAGCATTTT.

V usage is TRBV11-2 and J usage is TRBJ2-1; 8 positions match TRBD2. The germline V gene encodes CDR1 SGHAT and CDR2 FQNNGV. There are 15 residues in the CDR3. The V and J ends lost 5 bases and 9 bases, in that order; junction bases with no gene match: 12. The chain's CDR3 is CASSPLAVGSGEQFF. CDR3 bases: TGTGCCAGCAGCCCACTAGCGGTTGGGAGCGGTGAGCAGTTCTTC.

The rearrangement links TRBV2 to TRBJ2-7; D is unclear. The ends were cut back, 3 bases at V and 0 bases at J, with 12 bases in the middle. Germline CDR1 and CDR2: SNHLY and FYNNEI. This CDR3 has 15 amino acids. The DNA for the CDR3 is TGTGCCAGCAGTGATGGTCTAGACCTCTCCTACGAGCAGTACTTC. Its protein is CASSDGLDLSYEQYF.

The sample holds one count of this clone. The CDR3 coding sequence is TGTGCCAGCAGTAGTAGCGGGGGATTGACCGGGGAGCTGTTTTTT. Protein sequence: CASSSSGGLTGELFF. This chain links TRBV2 with TRBJ2-2; 9 bases agree with TRBD2. Germline lookup yields CDR1 SNHLY and CDR2 FYNNEI. CDR3 length: 15 amino acids. With 5 bases clipped from V and 5 bases from J, the junction kept 6 bases outside the gene matches.

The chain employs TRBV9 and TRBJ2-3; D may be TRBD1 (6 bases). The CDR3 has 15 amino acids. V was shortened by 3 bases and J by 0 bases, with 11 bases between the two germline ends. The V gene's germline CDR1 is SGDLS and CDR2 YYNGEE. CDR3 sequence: CASSAGQTSTDTQYF. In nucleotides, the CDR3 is TGTGCCAGCAGCGCCGGACAGACTAGCACAGATACGCAGTATTTT. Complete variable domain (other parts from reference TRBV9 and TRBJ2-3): DSGVTQTPKHLITATGQRVTLRCSPRSGDLSVYWYQQSLDQGLQFLIQYYNGEERAKGNILERFSAQQFPDLHSELNLSSLELGDSALYFCASSAGQTSTDTQYFGPGTRLTVL.

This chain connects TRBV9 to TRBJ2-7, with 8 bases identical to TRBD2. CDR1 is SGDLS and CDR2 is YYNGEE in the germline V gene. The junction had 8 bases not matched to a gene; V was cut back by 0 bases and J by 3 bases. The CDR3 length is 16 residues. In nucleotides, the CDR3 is TGTGCCAGCAGCGTAGGTATCGGCGGGGGGAACTACGAGCAGTACTTC. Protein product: CASSVGIGGGNYEQYF.

The CDR3 coding sequence is TGTGCCAGCAGTTTCTCAAACGGACAGCGAAGCTCCTACGAGCAGTACTTC. It specifies CASSFSNGQRSSYEQYF. The V gene is TRBV28, the J gene TRBJ2-7, with a tentative D call TRBD1 (6 bases). V lost 3 bases and J lost 0, with 18 bases in between. Germline-derived CDR1 and CDR2 are MDHEN and SYDVKM. CDR3 length equals 17 residues.

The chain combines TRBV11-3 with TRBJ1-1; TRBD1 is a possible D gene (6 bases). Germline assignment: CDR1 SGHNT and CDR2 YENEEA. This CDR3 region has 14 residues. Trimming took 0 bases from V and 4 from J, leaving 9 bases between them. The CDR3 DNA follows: TGTGCCAGCAGCTTAGAGGGGGCTGGCACTGAAGCTTTCTTT. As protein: CASSLEGAGTEAFF.

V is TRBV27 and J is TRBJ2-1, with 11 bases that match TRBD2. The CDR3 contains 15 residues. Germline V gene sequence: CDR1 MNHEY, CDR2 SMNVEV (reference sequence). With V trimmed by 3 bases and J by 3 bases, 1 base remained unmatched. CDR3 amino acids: CASSFGTSGYNEQFF. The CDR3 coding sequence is TGTGCCAGCAGTTTTGGGACTAGCGGCTACAATGAGCAGTTCTTC.

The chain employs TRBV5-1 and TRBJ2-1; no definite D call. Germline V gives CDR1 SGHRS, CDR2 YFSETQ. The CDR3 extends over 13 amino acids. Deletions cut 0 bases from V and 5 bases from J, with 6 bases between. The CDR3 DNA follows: TGCGCCAGCAGCTTGGACCCAGACAATGAGCAGTTCTTC. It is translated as CASSLDPDNEQFF. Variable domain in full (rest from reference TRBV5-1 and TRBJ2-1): KAGVTQTPRYLIKTRGQQVTLSCSPISGHRSVSWYQQTPGQGLQFLFEYFSETQRNKGNFPGRFSGRQFSNSRSEMNVSTLELGDSALYLCASSLDPDNEQFFGPGTRLTVL.

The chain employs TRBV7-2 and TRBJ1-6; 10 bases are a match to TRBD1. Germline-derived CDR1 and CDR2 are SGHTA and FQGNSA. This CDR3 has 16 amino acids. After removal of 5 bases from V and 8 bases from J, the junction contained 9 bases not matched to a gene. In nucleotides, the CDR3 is TGTGCCAGCAGCCTGGACAGGGGGTTTCAATATTCACCCCTCCACTTT. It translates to CASSLDRGFQYSPLHF.

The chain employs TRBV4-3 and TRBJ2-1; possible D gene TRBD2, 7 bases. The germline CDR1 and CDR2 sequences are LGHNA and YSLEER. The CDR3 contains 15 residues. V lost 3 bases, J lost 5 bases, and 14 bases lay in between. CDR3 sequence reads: CASSQSRGGHNEQFF. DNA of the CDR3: TGCGCCAGCAGCCAGAGCAGGGGAGGGCACAATGAGCAGTTCTTC.

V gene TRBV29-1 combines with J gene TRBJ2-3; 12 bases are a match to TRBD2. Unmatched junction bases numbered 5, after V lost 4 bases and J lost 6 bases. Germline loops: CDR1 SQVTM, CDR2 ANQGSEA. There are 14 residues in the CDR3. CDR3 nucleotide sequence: TGCAGCGTTGGACTAGCGGGAGTGTCCGATACGCAGTATTTT. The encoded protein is CSVGLAGVSDTQYF.

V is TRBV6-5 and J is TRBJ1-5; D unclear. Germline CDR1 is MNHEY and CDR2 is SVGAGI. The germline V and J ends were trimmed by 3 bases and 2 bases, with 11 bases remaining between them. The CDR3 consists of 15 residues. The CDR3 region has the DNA TGTGCCAGCAGTTATTCGGGTTTCGGCAATCAGCCCCAGCATTTT. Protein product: CASSYSGFGNQPQHF.

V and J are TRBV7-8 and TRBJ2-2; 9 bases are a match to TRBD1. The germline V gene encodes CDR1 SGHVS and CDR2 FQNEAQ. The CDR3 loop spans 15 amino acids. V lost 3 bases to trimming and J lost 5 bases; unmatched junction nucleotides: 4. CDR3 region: CASSFRTGATGELFF. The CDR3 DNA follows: TGTGCCAGCAGCTTCAGGACAGGGGCGACCGGGGAGCTGTTTTTT.

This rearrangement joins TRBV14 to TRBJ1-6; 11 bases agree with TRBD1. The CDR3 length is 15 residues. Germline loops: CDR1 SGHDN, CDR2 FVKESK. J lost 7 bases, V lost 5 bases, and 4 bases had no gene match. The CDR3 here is CASSTRTGGNSPLHF. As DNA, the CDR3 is TGTGCCAGCAGCACTCGGACAGGGGGCAATTCACCCCTCCACTTT.